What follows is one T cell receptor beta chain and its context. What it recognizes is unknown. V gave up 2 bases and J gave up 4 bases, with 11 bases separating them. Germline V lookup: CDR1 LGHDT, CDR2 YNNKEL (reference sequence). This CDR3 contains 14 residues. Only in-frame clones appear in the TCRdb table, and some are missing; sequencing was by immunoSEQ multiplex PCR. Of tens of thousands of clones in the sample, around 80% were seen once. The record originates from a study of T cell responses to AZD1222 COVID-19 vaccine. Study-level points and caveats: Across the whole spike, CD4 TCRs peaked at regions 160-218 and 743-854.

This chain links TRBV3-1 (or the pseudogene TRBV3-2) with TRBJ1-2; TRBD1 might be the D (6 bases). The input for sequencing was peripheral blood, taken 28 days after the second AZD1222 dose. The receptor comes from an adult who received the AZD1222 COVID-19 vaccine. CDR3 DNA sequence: TGTGCCAGCAGCCAAACGGGACACAGCTATGGCTACACCTTC. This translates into CASSQTGHSYGYTF.